These T cell receptor beta chains were read from a single sample in a study of blood T cell repertoires in COVID-19. The method was immunoSEQ multiplex PCR; TCRdb's version includes in-frame clones alone and lacks a portion of them. The sample comprises 260,000 or so clones, around four fifths of which are singletons, and 4.7% rests with the top ten. The sequenced sample was peripheral blood. Every receptor here comes from an older woman with acute or convalescent COVID-19. CDR3s include the opening cysteine and the closing phenylalanine or tryptophan. D genes are given only for firm matches. Rows may omit the clone size; those that give it use once, few, many or a size class.

V gene	J gene	D gene	clone size	CDR3 protein
TRBV6-6	TRBJ2-7	TRBD1	NA	CASRSTGLWSF
TRBV11-2	TRBJ2-2	TRBD2	many	CASNSYPSGMGTGELFF
TRBV7-2	TRBJ2-3	NA	NA	CASSPLPQGPADTQYF
TRBV15	TRBJ2-2	TRBD2	NA	CATRLSGGRVTGELFF
TRBV30	TRBJ1-1	NA	NA	CAWSVGRGWNTEAFF
TRBV6-2/TRBV6-3	TRBJ1-1	NA	NA	CASSYAGGLGEAFF
TRBV28	TRBJ2-2	NA	NA	CASRFPGHGGSGELFF
TRBV3-1/TRBV3-2	TRBJ2-3	NA	NA	CASSQDWRSSTDTQYF
TRBV2	TRBJ1-1	NA	NA	CASSELRANTEAFF
TRBV7-2	TRBJ2-5	NA	few	CASSLWFRSQETQYF
TRBV7-2	TRBJ1-2	NA	few	CASSPWTDGYTF
TRBV19	TRBJ1-4	TRBD1	NA	CASRMDRANEKLFF
TRBV11-1	TRBJ1-6	NA	NA	CASSVDRGGSPLHF
TRBV10-2	TRBJ2-7	TRBD1	NA	CASSEPQGQLSSYEQYF
TRBV4-2	TRBJ2-7	NA	NA	CASSQGWGTPGDEQYF
TRBV10-1	TRBJ2-3	TRBD1	NA	CASSDGGQGRNTQYF
TRBV5-1	TRBJ1-1	NA	NA	CATRLTGVNTEAFF